What follows are 18 T cell receptor beta chains derived from one specimen sequenced in a study of blood T cell repertoires in COVID-19. TCRdb's copy holds only in-frame clones and misses some; the assay was immunoSEQ multiplex PCR. The sample contains under 75,000 clones, roughly 80% of which appear only once. The specimen sequenced was peripheral blood. These receptors came from a man aged 55 to 69 with acute or convalescent COVID-19.

A note on this clone: The DNA is left out, because the CDR3 cannot be placed on it with certainty; the CDR3 is given as TCRdb lists it. This chain links TRBV7-3 with TRBJ2-1; the table gives TRBD1 as D, unverified against the DNA. The germline V gene encodes CDR1 SGHTA and CDR2 FQGTGA. The CDR3 spans 14 residues, counting both ends. The CDR3 loop reads CASSFGPGYNEQFF.

This clone turned up a few times. The chain carries TRBV11-2 and TRBJ2-5, with 8 bases fitting TRBD2. With V trimmed by 5 bases and J by 1 base, 6 bases remained unmatched. The CDR3 loop spans 15 amino acids. Germline loops: CDR1 SGHAT, CDR2 FQNNGV. The CDR3 nucleotides read TGTGCCAGCAGCCGTACTAGCGGCCTCCAAGAGACCCAGTACTTC. Its protein product is CASSRTSGLQETQYF.

The chain has TRBV6-6 and TRBJ1-6; a possible D gene is TRBD1 (5 bases). V lost 0 bases and J lost 6, with 12 bases in between. The CDR3 sequence is 16 residues long. Germline V gives CDR1 MNHNY, CDR2 SVGAGI (reference sequence). The CDR3 DNA reads TGTGCCAGCAGTTACTCGAATTGGGGGGGTAATTCACCCCTCCACTTT. Amino acid sequence: CASSYSNWGGNSPLHF.

The V and J genes are TRBV7-3 and TRBJ2-3, with 12 bases fitting TRBD2. The CDR3 has 16 amino acids. Germline trimming cut 5 bases from V and 6 bases from J; bases unmatched to any gene: 9. The germline CDR1 and CDR2 sequences are SGHTA and FQGTGA. CDR3 in DNA: TGTGCCAGCAGCCCGTCTAGCGGGGGGGCCGGGGATACGCAGTATTTT. Translation gives CASSPSSGGAGDTQYF.

This clone was counted a few times. This rearrangement joins TRBV5-1 to TRBJ2-2, with D perhaps TRBD2 (5 bases). The V gene lost 4 bases and the J gene lost 1 base, with 11 bases spanning the gap. The CDR3 has 15 residues. The germline gives CDR1 SGHRS, CDR2 YFSETQ. The CDR3 coding sequence is TGCGCCAGCAGCGCTCGGACTGGGAACACCGGGGAGCTGTTTTTT. Translation gives CASSARTGNTGELFF. The full variable domain, completed using reference TRBV5-1 and TRBJ2-2, is KAGVTQTPRYLIKTRGQQVTLSCSPISGHRSVSWYQQTPGQGLQFLFEYFSETQRNKGNFPGRFSGRQFSNSRSEMNVSTLELGDSALYLCASSARTGNTGELFFGEGSRLTVL.

The gene calls are TRBV13 and TRBJ2-1; 9 bases agree with TRBD2. This CDR3 has 15 amino acids. CDR1 is PRHDT, CDR2 FYEKMQ, per germline (reference sequence). The J segment lost 4 bases and the V segment lost 4 bases, leaving 5 bases of the junction unmatched. The CDR3, as DNA: TGTGCCAGCAGCTCCGCGGGGGGGCAATACAATGAGCAGTTCTTC. Protein sequence: CASSSAGGQYNEQFF.

V usage is TRBV21-1 and J usage is TRBJ2-5; the table's D call, TRBD2, was not checked against the DNA. TRBV21-1 corresponds to a pseudogene. The CDR3 runs 16 residues. As DNA, the CDR3 is TGTGCCAGCAGCAAGCGGCGAGACGTCAAAAAAGAGACCCAGTACTTC. Translating it yields CASSKRRDVKKETQYF.

This chain uses TRBV18 with TRBJ1-6, with 8 bases aligning to TRBD1. The CDR3 length is 14 residues. The J segment lost 8 bases and the V segment lost 4 bases, leaving 4 bases of the junction unmatched. CDR1 and CDR2 from the germline V gene are KGHSH and LQKENI. CDR3 coding DNA: TGTGCCAGCTCACAGACAGGGGACGATTCACCCCTCCACTTT. Translated, it gives CASSQTGDDSPLHF.

V gene TRBV5-1 combines with J gene TRBJ2-1; 7 bases map to TRBD1. Trimming cost V 4 bases and J 0 bases; bases outside gene matches: 19. This CDR3 spans 20 amino acids. CDR1 and CDR2 (germline): SGHRS, YFSETQ. This CDR3 is CASSKVQGQYRLSSYNEQFF. DNA for the CDR3: TGCGCCAGCAGCAAAGTACAGGGACAGTACCGCCTTAGCTCCTACAATGAGCAGTTCTTC.

CDR3 residues: CASSYEGQGTNIQYF. In DNA, the CDR3 is TGTGCCAGCAGTTACGAGGGACAGGGAACGAACATTCAGTACTTC. This rearrangement joins TRBV6-5 to TRBJ2-4; 9 nucleotides align to TRBD1. J lost 7 bases, V lost 2 bases, and 6 bases had no gene match. Looked up from germline, CDR1 is MNHEY and CDR2 is SVGAGI. The CDR3 length is 15 residues.

The rearrangement links TRBV5-8 to TRBJ1-4; 7 positions agree with TRBD1. Per the germline V gene, CDR1 is SGHTS and CDR2 is YDEGEE. The V segment lost 3 bases and the J segment 6 bases; nucleotides outside the gene matches: 5. The CDR3 spans 14 residues. This CDR3 is CASSSGQNYEKLFF. Written as DNA, the CDR3 is TGTGCCAGCAGCTCGGGACAGAATTATGAAAAACTGTTTTTT.

The chain combines TRBV5-1 with TRBJ2-7; D is unclear. CDR1 and CDR2 from the germline V gene are SGHRS and YFSETQ. This CDR3 region has 15 residues. Trimming stripped 7 bases from V and 0 bases from J, with 17 bases between. This chain's CDR3 is CASPTLRFLSYEQYV. The CDR3 coding sequence is TGCGCCAGCCCGACTCTTAGGTTCCTCTCCTACGAGCAGTACGTC.

V usage is TRBV4-1 and J usage is TRBJ1-1, with D possibly TRBD1 on 6 matching bases. Trimming took 6 bases from V and 3 from J, leaving 14 bases between them. The CDR3 is 14 amino acids. CDR1 and CDR2 from the germline V gene are MGHRA and YSYEKL. In nucleotides, the CDR3 is TGCGCCAGCAGAGGGGGGGAGCGGGACACTGAAGCTTTCTTT. It translates to CASRGGERDTEAFF.

This clone was seen a handful of times. V gene TRBV9 combines with J gene TRBJ2-3; tentatively, D is TRBD1 (5 bases). The CDR3 sequence is 13 residues long. Germline V CDR1 and CDR2: SGDLS, YYNGEE. V shed 0 bases and J shed 4 bases, with 6 bases lying between them. The CDR3 reads CASSVEGADTQYF. The CDR3 bases are TGTGCCAGCAGCGTAGAAGGGGCAGATACGCAGTATTTT.

The J gene is TRBJ2-2, the V gene TRBV6-5; 7 bases match TRBD2. The CDR3 is 16 residues long. V shed 0 bases and J 6 bases; nucleotides not matched to a gene: 7. Looked up from germline, CDR1 is MNHEY and CDR2 is SVGAGI. CDR3: CASSYSAGVSAGELFF. CDR3 DNA: TGTGCCAGCAGTTACTCGGCGGGAGTTAGCGCCGGGGAGCTGTTTTTT.

V gene TRBV24-1 combines with J gene TRBJ2-7, with 8 bases identical to TRBD1. Germline V gene sequence: CDR1 KGHDR, CDR2 SFDVKD. V lost 1 base to trimming and J lost 5 bases; unmatched junction nucleotides: 9. The CDR3 runs 16 residues. For the CDR3, the DNA is TGTGCCACCAGTGATTTTACCCGGACAGGGACACACGAGCAGTACTTC. Translation: CATSDFTRTGTHEQYF.

The chain links TRBV28 to TRBJ1-1; 7 bases line up with TRBD1. V lost 2 bases and J lost 5; bases outside the gene matches: 5. This CDR3 contains 14 residues. Germline CDR1 is MDHEN and CDR2 is SYDVKM. In nucleotides, the CDR3 is TGTGCCAGCAGTTTAACAGGGGAGGATACTGAAGCTTTCTTT. Its translation: CASSLTGEDTEAFF.

The chain joins TRBV2 to TRBJ2-1; D call uncertain. The germline V gene encodes CDR1 SNHLY and CDR2 FYNNEI. Deletions cut 4 bases from V and 4 bases from J, with 5 bases between. CDR3 length equals 12 residues. The CDR3 coding sequence is TGTGCCAGCAGTGCCCAGTACAATGAGCAGTTCTTC. It yields the protein CASSAQYNEQFF.